The clone carrying this T cell receptor (beta chain) was picked up one time. This specimen belongs to a study of blood T cell repertoires in COVID-19. Turning to the study itself: The analysed material was cDNA or gDNA that came from T cells, B-cell-depleted T cells, or PBMCs.

TCRdb's table, derived via immunoSEQ multiplex PCR, lists solely in-frame clones and lacks some. This sample carries 250,000 or so clones, over 80% of them seen once, and the ten largest clones take approximately 2.4%. CDR1 and CDR2 from the germline V gene are SEHNR and FQNEAQ (reference sequence). The CDR3 has 17 residues. J lost 5 bases, V lost 2 bases, and 10 bases had no gene match. The chain employs TRBV7-9 and TRBJ2-3; TRBD1 agrees at 10 bases. This clonotype originated in a woman aged 25-40 years with acute COVID-19. The material sequenced was PBMCs or T cells enriched from blood (not recorded which). The CDR3 reads CASSLPPGTGVRDTQYF. The CDR3 coding sequence is TGTGCCAGCAGCTTACCTCCCGGGACAGGGGTTAGAGATACGCAGTATTTT.